The clone carrying this TCR beta chain appeared a few times. The antigen remains undetermined. This entry belongs to a study of CD8+ T cells in alopecia areata. Study overall: Tofacitinib therapy took 6 to 18 months; 6 months off drug came after. The study's findings and limits: Many of the expanded lesional clones endured in scalp and blood while on tofacitinib. Scalp samples also yield sequences of resident alphabeta T cells from normal skin.

Reverse transcribed after extraction, RNA yielded cDNA as the sequencing template. The assay was immunoSEQ multiplex PCR, and TCRdb's table has in-frame clones only and misses some. The table has about 210,000 clones, 55% to 70% seen once. Noted treatment: oral pan-JAK inhibitor, 5-10 mg twice daily. The CDR3 covers 16 residues. V was trimmed by 8 bases and J by 1 base, leaving 15 bases between them. Germline V gives CDR1 LNHDA, CDR2 SQIVND (reference sequence). Sequenced here: CD4+ T cells sorted from blood, sampled at week 4, from a patient treated with tofacitinib. This chain joins TRBV19 and TRBJ2-6, with D perhaps TRBD1 or TRBD2 (5 bases each). The clonotype originates from a human donor with alopecia areata. The CDR3: CASGTRTESGANVLTF. CDR3 nucleotides: TGTGCCAGTGGGACCCGAACGGAATCTGGGGCCAACGTCCTGACTTTC.